The present TCR beta chain was sequenced within a study of cytomegalovirus exposure and HLA in healthy donors. Study-wide background: An analysis done earlier identified 117 million unique TCR beta sequences from about 180 million T cells.

General study points: Sequence variants that were highly shared formed a cluster that was likely a sequencing artifact. TCR beta V segments were, for the most part, productive about 87% or about 30% of the time in an earlier analysis. Accurate prediction of most subjects' HLA-A and HLA-B alleles from TCR beta sequences was reported.

A note on this clone: The antigen is undetermined.

PCR employed 60 Vbeta and 13 Jbeta primers. Measured with immunoSEQ multiplex PCR; TCRdb has only the in-frame clones, and not every one. The data show roughly 100,000 clones, around 60% seen once. V was clipped by 4 bases and J by 0 bases, with 6 bases between them. The CDR3 totals 13 residues. Germline V gene sequence: CDR1 SGHTA, CDR2 FQGNSA. The genes are TRBV7-2 and TRBJ1-1; no definite D call. This sequence was found in a human donor in good health. The sample consisted of PBMCs. The CDR3 protein is CASSSSMNTEAFF. The CDR3 nucleotides are TGTGCCAGCAGCTCTAGTATGAACACTGAAGCTTTCTTT.